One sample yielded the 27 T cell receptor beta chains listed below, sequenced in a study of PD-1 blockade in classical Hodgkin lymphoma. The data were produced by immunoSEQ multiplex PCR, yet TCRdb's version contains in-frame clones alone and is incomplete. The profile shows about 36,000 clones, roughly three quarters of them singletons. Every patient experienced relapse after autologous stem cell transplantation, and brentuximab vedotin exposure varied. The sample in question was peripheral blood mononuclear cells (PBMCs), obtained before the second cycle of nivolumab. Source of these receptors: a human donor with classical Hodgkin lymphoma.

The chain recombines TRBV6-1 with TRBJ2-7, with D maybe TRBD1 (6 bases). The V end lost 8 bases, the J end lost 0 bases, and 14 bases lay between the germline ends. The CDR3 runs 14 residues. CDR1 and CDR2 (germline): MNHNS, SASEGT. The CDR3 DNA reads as TGTGCCAGCCAACGTGGGGACATCTCCTACGAGCAGTACTTC. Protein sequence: CASQRGDISYEQYF.

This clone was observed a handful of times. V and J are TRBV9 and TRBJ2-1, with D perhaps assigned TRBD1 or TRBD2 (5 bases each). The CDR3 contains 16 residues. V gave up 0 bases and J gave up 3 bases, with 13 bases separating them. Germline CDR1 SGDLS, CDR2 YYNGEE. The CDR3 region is CASSVGGFGGYNEQFF. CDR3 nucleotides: TGTGCCAGCAGCGTAGGGGGCTTTGGGGGCTACAATGAGCAGTTCTTC.

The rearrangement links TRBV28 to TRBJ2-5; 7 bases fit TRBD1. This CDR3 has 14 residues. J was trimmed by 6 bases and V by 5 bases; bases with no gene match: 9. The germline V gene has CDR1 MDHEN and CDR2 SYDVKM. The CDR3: CASSILTGSKTQYF. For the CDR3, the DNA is TGTGCCAGCAGTATCCTGACAGGGAGTAAGACCCAGTACTTC. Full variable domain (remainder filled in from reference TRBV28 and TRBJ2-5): DVKVTQSSRYLVKRTGEKVFLECVQDMDHENMFWYRQDPGLGLRLIYFSYDVKMKEKGDIPEGYSVSREKKERFSLILESASTNQTSMYLCASSILTGSKTQYFGPGTRLLVL.

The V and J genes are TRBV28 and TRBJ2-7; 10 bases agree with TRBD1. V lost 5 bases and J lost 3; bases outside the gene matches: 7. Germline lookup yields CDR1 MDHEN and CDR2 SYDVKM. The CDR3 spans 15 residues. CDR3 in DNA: TGTGCCAGCAGTCCCCGGGGGACAGGGGACTACGAGCAGTACTTC. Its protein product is CASSPRGTGDYEQYF.

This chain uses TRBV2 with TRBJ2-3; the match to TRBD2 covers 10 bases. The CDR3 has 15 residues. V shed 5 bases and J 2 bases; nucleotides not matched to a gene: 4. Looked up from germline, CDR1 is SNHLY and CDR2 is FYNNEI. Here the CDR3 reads CASSPLAGTTDTQYF. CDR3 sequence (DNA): TGTGCCAGCAGTCCACTAGCGGGAACCACAGATACGCAGTATTTT.

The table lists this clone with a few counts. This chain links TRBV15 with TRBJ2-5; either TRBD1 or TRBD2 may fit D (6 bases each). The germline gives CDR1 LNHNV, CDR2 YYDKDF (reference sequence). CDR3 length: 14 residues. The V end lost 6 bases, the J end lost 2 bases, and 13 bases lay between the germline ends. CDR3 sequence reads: CATSLAGTQETQYF. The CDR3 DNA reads TGTGCCACCAGTCTGGCGGGGACACAAGAGACCCAGTACTTC. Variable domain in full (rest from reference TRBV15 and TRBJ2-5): DAMVIQNPRYQVTQFGKPVTLSCSQTLNHNVMYWYQQKSSQAPKLLFHYYDKDFNNEADTPDNFQSRRPNTSFCFLDIRSPGLGDTAMYLCATSLAGTQETQYFGPGTRLLVL.

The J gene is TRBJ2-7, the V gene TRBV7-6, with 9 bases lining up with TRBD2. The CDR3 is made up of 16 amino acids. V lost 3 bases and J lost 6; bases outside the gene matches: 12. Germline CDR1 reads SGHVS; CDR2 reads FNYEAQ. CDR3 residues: CASSFPRASGIPEQYF. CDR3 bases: TGTGCCAGCAGCTTCCCTCGAGCTAGCGGGATTCCCGAGCAGTACTTC.

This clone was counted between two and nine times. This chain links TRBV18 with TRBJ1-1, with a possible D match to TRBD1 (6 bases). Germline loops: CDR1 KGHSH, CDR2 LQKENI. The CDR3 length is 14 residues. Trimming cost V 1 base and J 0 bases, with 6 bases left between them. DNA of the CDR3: TGTGCCAGCTCACCACGGGGGCTGAACACTGAAGCTTTCTTT. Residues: CASSPRGLNTEAFF.

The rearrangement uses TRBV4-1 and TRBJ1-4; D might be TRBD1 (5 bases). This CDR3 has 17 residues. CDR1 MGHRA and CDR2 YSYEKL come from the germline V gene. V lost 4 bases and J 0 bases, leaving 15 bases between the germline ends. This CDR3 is CASSRTPRSSTNEKLFF. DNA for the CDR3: TGCGCCAGCAGCCGGACACCTCGAAGCTCAACTAATGAAAAACTGTTTTTT.

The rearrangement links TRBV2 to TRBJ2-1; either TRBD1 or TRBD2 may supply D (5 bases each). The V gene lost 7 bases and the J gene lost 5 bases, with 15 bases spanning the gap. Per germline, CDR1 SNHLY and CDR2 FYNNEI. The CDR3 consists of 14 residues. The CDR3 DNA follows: TGTGCCAGCAAAGTGTTCGGGGCCCACAATGAGCAGTTCTTC. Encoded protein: CASKVFGAHNEQFF.

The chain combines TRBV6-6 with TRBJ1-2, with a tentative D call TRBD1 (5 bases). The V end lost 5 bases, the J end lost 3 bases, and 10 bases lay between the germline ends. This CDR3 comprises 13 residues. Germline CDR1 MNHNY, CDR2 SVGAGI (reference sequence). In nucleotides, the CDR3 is TGTGCCAGCAGTCGGGACGGAGACTATGGCTACACCTTC. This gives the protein CASSRDGDYGYTF.

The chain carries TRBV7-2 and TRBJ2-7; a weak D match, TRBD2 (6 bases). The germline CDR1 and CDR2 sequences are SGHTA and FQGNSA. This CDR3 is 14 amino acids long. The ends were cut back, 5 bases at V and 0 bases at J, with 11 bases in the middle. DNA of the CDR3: TGTGCCAGCAGCGCCCGGGACTCCTCCTACGAGCAGTACTTC. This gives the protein CASSARDSSYEQYF.

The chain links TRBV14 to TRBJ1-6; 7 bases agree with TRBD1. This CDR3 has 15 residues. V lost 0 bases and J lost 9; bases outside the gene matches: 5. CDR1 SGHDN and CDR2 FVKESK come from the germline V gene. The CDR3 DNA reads TGTGCCAGCAGCCAAGAAGGGACAGCATTTTCACCCCTCCACTTT. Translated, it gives CASSQEGTAFSPLHF.

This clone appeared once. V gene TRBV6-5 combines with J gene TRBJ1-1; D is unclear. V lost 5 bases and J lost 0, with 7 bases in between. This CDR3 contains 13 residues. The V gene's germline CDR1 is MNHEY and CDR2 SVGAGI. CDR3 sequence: CASSKGLNTEAFF. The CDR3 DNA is TGTGCCAGCAGTAAGGGCCTGAACACTGAAGCTTTCTTT.

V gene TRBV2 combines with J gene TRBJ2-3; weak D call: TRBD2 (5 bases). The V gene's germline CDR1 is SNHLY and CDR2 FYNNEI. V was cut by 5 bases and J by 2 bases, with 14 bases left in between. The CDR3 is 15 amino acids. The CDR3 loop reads CASSSQDSDTDTQYF. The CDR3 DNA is TGTGCCAGCAGTAGTCAGGACTCTGACACAGATACGCAGTATTTT.

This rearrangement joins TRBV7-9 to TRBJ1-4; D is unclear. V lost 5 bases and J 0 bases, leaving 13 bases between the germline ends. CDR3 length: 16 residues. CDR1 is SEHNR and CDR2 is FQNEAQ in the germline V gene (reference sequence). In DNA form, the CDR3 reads TGTGCCAGCAGCCACGGTGGGATGGCAACTAATGAAAAACTGTTTTTT. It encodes CASSHGGMATNEKLFF.

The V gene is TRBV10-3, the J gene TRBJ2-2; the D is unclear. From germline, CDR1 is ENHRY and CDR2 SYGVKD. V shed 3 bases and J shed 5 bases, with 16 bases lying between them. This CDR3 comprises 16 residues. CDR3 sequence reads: CAISEMAWTNTGELFF. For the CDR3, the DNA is TGTGCCATCAGTGAAATGGCTTGGACCAATACCGGGGAGCTGTTTTTT.

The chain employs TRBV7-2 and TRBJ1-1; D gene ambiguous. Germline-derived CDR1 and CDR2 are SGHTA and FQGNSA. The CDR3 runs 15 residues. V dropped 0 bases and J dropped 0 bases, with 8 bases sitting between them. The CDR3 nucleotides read TGTGCCAGCAGCTTAGCGGCGGTTATGAACACTGAAGCTTTCTTT. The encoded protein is CASSLAAVMNTEAFF.

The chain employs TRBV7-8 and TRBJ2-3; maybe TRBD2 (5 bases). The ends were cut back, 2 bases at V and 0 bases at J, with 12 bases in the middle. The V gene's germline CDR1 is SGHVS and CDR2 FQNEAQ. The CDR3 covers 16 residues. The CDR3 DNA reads TGTGCCAGCAGCTTACTTGGCGGCGGGAGCACAGATACGCAGTATTTT. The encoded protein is CASSLLGGGSTDTQYF.

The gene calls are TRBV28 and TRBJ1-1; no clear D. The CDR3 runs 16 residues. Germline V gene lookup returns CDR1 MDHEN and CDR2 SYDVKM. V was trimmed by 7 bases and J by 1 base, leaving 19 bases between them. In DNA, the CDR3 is TGTGCCAGCACGGACCGTTCTCGAACAGCGAACACTGAAGCTTTCTTT. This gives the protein CASTDRSRTANTEAFF. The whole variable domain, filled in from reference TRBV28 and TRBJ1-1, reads DVKVTQSSRYLVKRTGEKVFLECVQDMDHENMFWYRQDPGLGLRLIYFSYDVKMKEKGDIPEGYSVSREKKERFSLILESASTNQTSMYLCASTDRSRTANTEAFFGQGTRLTVV.

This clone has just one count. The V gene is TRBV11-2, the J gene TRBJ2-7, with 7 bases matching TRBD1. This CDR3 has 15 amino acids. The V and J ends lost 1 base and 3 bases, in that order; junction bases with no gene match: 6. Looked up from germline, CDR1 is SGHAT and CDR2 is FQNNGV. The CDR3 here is CASSLVATGSYEQYF. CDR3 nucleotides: TGTGCCAGCAGCTTAGTAGCGACAGGGAGCTACGAGCAGTACTTC.

CDR3 sequence: CASSLVGLRGETQYF. As DNA, the CDR3 is TGTGCCAGCAGCTTAGTGGGACTTAGAGGGGAGACCCAGTACTTC. The V and J genes are TRBV7-3 and TRBJ2-5; possible D gene TRBD2, 6 bases. Germline V gene lookup returns CDR1 SGHTA and CDR2 FQGTGA. CDR3 length: 15 amino acids. Between the trimmed V and J ends, which lost 2 bases and 5 bases, there was a span of 15 bases.

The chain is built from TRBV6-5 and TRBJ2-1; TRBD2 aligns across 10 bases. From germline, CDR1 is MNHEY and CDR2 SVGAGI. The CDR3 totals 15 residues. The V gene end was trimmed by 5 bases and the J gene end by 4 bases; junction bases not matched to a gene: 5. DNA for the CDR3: TGTGCCAGCAGTAAGACTAGCGGGCGGTACAATGAGCAGTTCTTC. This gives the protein CASSKTSGRYNEQFF.

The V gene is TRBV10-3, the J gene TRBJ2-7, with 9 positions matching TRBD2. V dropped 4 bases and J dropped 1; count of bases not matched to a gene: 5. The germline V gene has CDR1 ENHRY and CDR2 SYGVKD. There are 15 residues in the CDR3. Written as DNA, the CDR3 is TGTGCCATCAGTGGCGGGACTAGCTCATCCTACGAGCAGTACTTC. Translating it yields CAISGGTSSSYEQYF.

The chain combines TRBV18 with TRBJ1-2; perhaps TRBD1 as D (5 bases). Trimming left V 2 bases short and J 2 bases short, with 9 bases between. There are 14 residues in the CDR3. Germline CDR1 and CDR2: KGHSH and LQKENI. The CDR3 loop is CASSPGHSNYGYTF. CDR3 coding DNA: TGTGCCAGCTCACCAGGACACTCAAACTATGGCTACACCTTC.

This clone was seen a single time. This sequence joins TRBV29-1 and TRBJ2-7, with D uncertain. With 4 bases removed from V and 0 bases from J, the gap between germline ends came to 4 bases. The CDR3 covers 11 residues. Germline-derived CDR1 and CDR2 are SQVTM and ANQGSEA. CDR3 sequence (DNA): TGCAGCGTTGGCAGCTCCTACGAGCAGTACTTC. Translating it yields CSVGSSYEQYF.

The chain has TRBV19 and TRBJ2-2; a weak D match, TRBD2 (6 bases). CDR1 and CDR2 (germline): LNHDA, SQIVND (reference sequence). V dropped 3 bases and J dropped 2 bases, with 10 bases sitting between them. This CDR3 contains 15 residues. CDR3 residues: CASSMLADNTGELFF. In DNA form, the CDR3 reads TGTGCCAGTAGTATGTTAGCGGACAACACCGGGGAGCTGTTTTTT.